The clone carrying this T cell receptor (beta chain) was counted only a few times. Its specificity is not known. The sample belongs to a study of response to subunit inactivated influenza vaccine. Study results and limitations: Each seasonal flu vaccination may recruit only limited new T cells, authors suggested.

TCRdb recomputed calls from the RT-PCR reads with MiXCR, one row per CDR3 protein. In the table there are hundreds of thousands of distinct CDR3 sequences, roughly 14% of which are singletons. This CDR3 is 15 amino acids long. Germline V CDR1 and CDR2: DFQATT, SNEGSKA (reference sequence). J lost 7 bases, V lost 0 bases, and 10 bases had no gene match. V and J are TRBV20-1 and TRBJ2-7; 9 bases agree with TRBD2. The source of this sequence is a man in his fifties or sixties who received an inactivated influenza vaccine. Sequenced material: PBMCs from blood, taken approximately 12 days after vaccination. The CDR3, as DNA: TGCAGTGCTAGAGATTTGGTAGCGGGAGTTTGGGAGCAGTACTTC. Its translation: CSARDLVAGVWEQYF.